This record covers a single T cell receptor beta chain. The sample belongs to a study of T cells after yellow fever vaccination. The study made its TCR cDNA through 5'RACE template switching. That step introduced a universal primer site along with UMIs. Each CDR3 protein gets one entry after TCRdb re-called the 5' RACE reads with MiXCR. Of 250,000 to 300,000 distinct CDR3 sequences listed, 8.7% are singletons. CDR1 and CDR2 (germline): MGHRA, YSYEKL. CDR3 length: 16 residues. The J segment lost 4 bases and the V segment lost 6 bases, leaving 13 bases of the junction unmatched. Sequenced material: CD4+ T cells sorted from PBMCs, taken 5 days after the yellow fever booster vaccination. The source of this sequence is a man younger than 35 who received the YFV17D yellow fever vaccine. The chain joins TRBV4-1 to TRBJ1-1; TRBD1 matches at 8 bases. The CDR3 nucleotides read TGCGCCAGCAGACAACCCTGGACAGGGATTTTCACTGAAGCTTTCTTT. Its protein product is CASRQPWTGIFTEAFF.